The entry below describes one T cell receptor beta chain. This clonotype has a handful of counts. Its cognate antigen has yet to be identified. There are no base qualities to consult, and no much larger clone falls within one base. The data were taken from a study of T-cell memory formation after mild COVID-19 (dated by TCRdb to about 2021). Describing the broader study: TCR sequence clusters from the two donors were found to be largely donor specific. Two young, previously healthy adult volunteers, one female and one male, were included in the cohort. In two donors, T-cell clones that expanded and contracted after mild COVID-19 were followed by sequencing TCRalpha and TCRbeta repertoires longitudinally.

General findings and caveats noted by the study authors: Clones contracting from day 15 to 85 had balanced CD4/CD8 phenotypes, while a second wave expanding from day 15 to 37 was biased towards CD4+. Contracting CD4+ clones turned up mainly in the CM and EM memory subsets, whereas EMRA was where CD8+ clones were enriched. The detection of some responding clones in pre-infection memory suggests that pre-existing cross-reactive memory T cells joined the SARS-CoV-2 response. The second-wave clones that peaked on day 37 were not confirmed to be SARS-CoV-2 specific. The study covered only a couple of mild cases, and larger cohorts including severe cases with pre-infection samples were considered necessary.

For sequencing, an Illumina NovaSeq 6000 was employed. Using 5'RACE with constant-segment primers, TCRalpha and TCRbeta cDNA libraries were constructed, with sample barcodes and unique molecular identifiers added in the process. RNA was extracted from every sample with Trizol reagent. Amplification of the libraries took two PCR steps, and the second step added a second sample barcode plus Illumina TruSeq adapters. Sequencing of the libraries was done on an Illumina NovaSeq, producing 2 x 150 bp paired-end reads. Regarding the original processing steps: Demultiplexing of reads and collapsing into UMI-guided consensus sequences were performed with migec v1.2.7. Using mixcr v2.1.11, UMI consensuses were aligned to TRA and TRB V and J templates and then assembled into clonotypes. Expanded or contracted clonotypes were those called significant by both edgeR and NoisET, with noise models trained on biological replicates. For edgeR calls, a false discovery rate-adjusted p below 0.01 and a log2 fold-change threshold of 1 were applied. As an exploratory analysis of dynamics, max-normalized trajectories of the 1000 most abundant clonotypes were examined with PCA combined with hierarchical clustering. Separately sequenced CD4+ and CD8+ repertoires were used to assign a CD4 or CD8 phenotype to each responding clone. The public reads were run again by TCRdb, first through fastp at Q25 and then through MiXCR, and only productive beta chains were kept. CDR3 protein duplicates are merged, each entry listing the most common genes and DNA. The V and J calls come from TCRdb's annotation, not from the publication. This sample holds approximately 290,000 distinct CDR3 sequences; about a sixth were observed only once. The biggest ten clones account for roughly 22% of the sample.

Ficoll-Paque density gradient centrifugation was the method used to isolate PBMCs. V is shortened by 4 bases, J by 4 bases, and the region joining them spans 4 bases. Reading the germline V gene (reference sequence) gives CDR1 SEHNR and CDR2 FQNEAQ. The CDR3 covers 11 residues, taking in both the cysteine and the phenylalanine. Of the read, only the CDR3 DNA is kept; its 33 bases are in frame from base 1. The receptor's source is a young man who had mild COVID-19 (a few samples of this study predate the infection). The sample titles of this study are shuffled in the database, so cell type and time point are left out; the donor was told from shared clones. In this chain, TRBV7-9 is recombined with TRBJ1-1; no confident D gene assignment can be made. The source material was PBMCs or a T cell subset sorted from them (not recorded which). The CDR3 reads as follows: CASSSATEAFF. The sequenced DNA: TGTGCCAGCAGCTCCGCCACTGAAGCTTTCTTT.